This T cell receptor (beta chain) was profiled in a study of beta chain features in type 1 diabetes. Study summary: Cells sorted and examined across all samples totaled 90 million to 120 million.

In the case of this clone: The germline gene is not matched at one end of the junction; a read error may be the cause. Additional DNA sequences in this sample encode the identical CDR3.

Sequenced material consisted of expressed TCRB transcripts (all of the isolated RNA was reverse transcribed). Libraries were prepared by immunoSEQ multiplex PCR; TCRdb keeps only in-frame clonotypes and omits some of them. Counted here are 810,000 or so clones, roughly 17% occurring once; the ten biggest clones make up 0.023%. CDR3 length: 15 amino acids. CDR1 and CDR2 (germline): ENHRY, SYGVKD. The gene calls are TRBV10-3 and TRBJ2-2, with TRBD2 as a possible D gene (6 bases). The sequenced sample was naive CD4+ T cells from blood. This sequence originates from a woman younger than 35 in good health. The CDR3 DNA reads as TGTGCCATCAGTGAGTTGACTAGTGGGACCGGGGAGCTGTTCTTT. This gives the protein CAISELTSGTGELFF.